The TCR beta chain described here comes from a study of shared clonotypes between healthy human individuals. Study-wide points: Relative to memory subsets, naive subsets generally showed larger estimated richness. A handful of donors shared about 4.8% of their naive CD4 clonotypes.

CD45RO-negative, CCR7-positively selected cells formed the naive CD8 fraction, excluding terminally differentiated effector memory CD45RA+ cells. Points on this clone: As yet, its antigen is unknown.

The data were produced by immunoSEQ multiplex PCR, yet TCRdb's version contains in-frame clones alone and is incomplete. The repertoire holds just over 2,000,000 clones, over 85% seen once, with 0.85% to 1.3% in the top ten. This CDR3 has 16 amino acids. CDR1 is SGHAT and CDR2 is FQNNGV in the germline V gene. V shed 0 bases and J shed 0 bases, with 6 bases lying between them. The sequenced material came from naive CD8+ T cells sorted from blood. The chain is built from TRBV11-2 and TRBJ2-6; D unresolved. This clonotype was sampled from a man aged 18 to 29 in good health. CDR3 nucleotide sequence: TGTGCCAGCAGCTTAGACCGCGGCTCTGGGGCCAACGTCCTGACTTTC. Protein: CASSLDRGSGANVLTF.